The clone carrying this T cell receptor beta chain was counted a few times. What it recognizes is unknown. TCRdb reprocessed the RACE reads via MiXCR and lists one record per CDR3 protein. The table shows more than 70,000 distinct CDR3 sequences, with 7.5% to 9.5% occurring only once. This record comes from a study of human T cells and chemical hapten exposure. This CDR3 is 15 amino acids long. The V and J ends lost 2 bases and 4 bases, in that order; junction bases with no gene match: 4. Germline loops: CDR1 MGHRA, CDR2 YSYEKL. Time point meaning: pre-sensitization, week 0. The treatment is: therapeutic diphenylcyclopropenone sensitization with weekly scalp DPC. Regarding the study as a whole: Donors had alopecia, so their immune response may differ from healthy people's.

The source of this sequence is a man aged 35-49 years with alopecia areata. Some clones in this sample may be carry-over from other donors' samples. V is TRBV4-1 and J is TRBJ2-2, with 7 bases aligning to TRBD1. The specimen was whole blood, collected in connection with sensitization to the hapten diphenylcyclopropenone (DPC). The CDR3 bases are TGCGCCAGCAGCCAAAAGGGGGCGGTCACCGGGGAGCTGTTTTTT. It is translated as CASSQKGAVTGELFF.